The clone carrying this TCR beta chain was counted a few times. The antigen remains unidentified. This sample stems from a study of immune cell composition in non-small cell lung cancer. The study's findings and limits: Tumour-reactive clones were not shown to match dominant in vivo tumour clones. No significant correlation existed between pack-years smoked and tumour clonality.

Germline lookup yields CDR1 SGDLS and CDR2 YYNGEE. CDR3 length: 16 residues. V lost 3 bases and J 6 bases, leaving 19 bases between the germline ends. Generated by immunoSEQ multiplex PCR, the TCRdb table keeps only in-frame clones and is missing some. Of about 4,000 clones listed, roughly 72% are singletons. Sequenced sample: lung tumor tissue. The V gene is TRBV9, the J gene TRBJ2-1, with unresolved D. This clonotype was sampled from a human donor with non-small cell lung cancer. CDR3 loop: CASSEPGDWPGNEQFF. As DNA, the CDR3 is TGTGCCAGCAGCGAACCCGGTGACTGGCCTGGCAATGAGCAGTTCTTC.